Below, 24 T cell receptor beta chains from the same sample are listed, as sequenced in a study of shared clonotypes between healthy human individuals. TCRdb's copy holds only in-frame clones and misses some; the assay was immunoSEQ multiplex PCR. The profile shows nearly 750,000 clones, roughly 72% of them singletons. Sequenced: memory CD4+ T cells sorted from blood. Subset defined: CD45RA-negative fraction. These receptors all come from a woman under 40 in good health.

This chain joins TRBV7-6 and TRBJ2-5, with D possibly being TRBD1 (5 bases). V was shortened by 1 base and J by 0 bases, with 15 bases between the two germline ends. CDR3 size: 17 residues. Germline V gene sequence: CDR1 SGHVS, CDR2 FNYEAQ. The CDR3 sequence: CASSLGFDRWYQETQYF. The DNA of the CDR3 is TGTGCCAGCAGCTTAGGGTTTGACAGATGGTACCAAGAGACCCAGTACTTC.

This clone was seen ten or more times. CDR3 residues: CASSQEMTGMAHQETQYF. The CDR3, as DNA: TGCGCCAGCAGCCAAGAGATGACAGGGATGGCCCACCAAGAGACCCAGTACTTC. The genes are TRBV4-1 and TRBJ2-5, with 7 positions matching TRBD1. The CDR3 contains 18 residues. The J segment lost 0 bases and the V segment lost 0 bases, leaving 10 bases of the junction unmatched. Per germline, CDR1 MGHRA and CDR2 YSYEKL.

This chain connects TRBV25-1 to TRBJ2-2; 9 bases line up with TRBD1. This CDR3 spans 17 amino acids. Germline V gene data show CDR1 as MGHDK and CDR2 as SYGVNS. Losses at the gene ends were 0 bases for V and 3 bases for J; bases not matched to a gene: 5. The CDR3 loop is CASSEYVQGADTGELFF. The DNA for the CDR3 is TGTGCCAGCAGTGAATATGTACAGGGGGCCGACACCGGGGAGCTGTTTTTT.

This clone has only a few counts. The sample contains more than one DNA sequence encoding this CDR3. V is TRBV5-1 and J is TRBJ2-3; 9 positions match TRBD1. Trimming cost V 0 bases and J 4 bases; bases outside gene matches: 3. Germline V CDR1 and CDR2: SGHRS, YFSETQ. This CDR3 is built from 15 residues. The CDR3 spells CASSLGDRDADTQYF. In DNA, the CDR3 is TGCGCCAGCAGCTTGGGGGACAGGGACGCAGATACGCAGTATTTT.

V gene TRBV11-2 combines with J gene TRBJ2-2, with D perhaps TRBD2 (5 bases). Germline V CDR1 and CDR2: SGHAT, FQNNGV. The CDR3 loop spans 16 amino acids. V was shortened by 1 base and J by 4 bases, with 13 bases between the two germline ends. The CDR3 bases are TGTGCCAGCAGCTTAGTTGTGGGAGTGGGCACCGGGGAGCTGTTTTTT. This codes for CASSLVVGVGTGELFF. Variable domain in full (rest from reference TRBV11-2 and TRBJ2-2): EAGVAQSPRYKIIEKRQSVAFWCNPISGHATLYWYQQILGQGPKLLIQFQNNGVVDDSQLPKDRFSAERLKGVDSTLKIQPAKLEDSAVYLCASSLVVGVGTGELFFGEGSRLTVL.

The chain carries TRBV19 and TRBJ1-1; weak D call: TRBD1 (5 bases). V lost 4 bases and J 5 bases, leaving 14 bases between the germline ends. Per the germline V gene, CDR1 is LNHDA and CDR2 is SQIVND (reference sequence). The CDR3 is 14 residues long. CDR3: CASSRPVGGTEAFF. In nucleotides, the CDR3 is TGTGCCAGTAGTAGACCAGTTGGGGGTACTGAAGCTTTCTTT.

The V call is TRBV18, the J call TRBJ2-2; TRBD2 agrees at 12 bases. The CDR3 runs to 16 residues. Germline V gives CDR1 KGHSH, CDR2 LQKENI. Trimming cost V 8 bases and J 1 base; bases outside gene matches: 5. The CDR3 DNA follows: TGTGCCAGCGCTCCTAGCGGGAGGGTGAACACCGGGGAGCTGTTTTTT. Amino acid sequence: CASAPSGRVNTGELFF. The full variable domain, in which reference TRBV18 and TRBJ2-2 provide the parts outside the CDR3, is NAGVMQNPRHLVRRRGQEARLRCSPMKGHSHVYWYRQLPEEGLKFMVYLQKENIIDESGMPKERFSAEFPKEGPSILRIQQVVRGDSAAYFCASAPSGRVNTGELFFGEGSRLTVL.

This clone was observed a few times. Other nucleotide sequences in the sample specify the same CDR3. The rearrangement links TRBV5-1 to TRBJ1-2; 9 nucleotides line up with TRBD1. Losses at the gene ends were 0 bases for V and 7 bases for J; bases not matched to a gene: 4. Germline assignment: CDR1 SGHRS and CDR2 YFSETQ. The CDR3 has 14 amino acids. CDR3 residues: CASSLVTTGGGYTF. The CDR3 nucleotides read TGCGCCAGCAGCTTGGTTACGACAGGGGGTGGCTACACCTTC.

V usage is TRBV7-2 and J usage is TRBJ2-7; a possible D gene is TRBD1 (6 bases). CDR1 and CDR2 from the germline V gene are SGHTA and FQGNSA. With 3 bases removed from V and 5 bases from J, the gap between germline ends came to 11 bases. CDR3 length equals 13 residues. CDR3 nucleotide sequence: TGTGCCAGCAGCTTGTACAGGGCCCACGAGCAGTACTTC. This gives the protein CASSLYRAHEQYF.

This clone was seen ten or more times. This specimen includes other DNA sequences encoding the same CDR3. The J gene is TRBJ1-4, the V gene TRBV4-1, with D perhaps TRBD1 (5 bases). CDR3 length equals 15 residues. The V gene's germline CDR1 is MGHRA and CDR2 YSYEKL. Trimming removed 1 base at V and 5 bases at J, with 11 bases between. In nucleotides, the CDR3 is TGCGCCAGCAGCCAAGGGTGGCAGGGAAATGAAAAACTGTTTTTT. As protein: CASSQGWQGNEKLFF.

As concerns this clone: The same CDR3 also results from other DNA sequences found in this sample. The chain employs TRBV7-9 and TRBJ2-3; 10 bases are a match to TRBD2. Germline CDR1 is SEHNR and CDR2 is FQNEAQ (reference sequence). The V gene end was trimmed by 0 bases and the J gene end by 4 bases; junction bases not matched to a gene: 4. The CDR3 is 16 amino acids. The CDR3 loop reads CASSLALAGVADTQYF. The CDR3 nucleotides read TGTGCCAGCAGCTTAGCGCTAGCGGGAGTAGCAGATACGCAGTATTTT.

The chain joins TRBV2 to TRBJ2-2; TRBD1 aligns across 12 bases. This CDR3 contains 16 residues. Per the germline V gene, CDR1 is SNHLY and CDR2 is FYNNEI. V gave up 6 bases and J gave up 5 bases; unmatched junction bases: 7. The CDR3 bases are TGTGCCAGCAGGATGGGACAGGGGGCTGGAACCGGGGAGCTGTTTTTT. This gives the protein CASRMGQGAGTGELFF.

V usage is TRBV20-1 and J usage is TRBJ2-7; a possible D gene is TRBD2 (6 bases). The V and J ends lost 5 bases and 5 bases respectively, with 10 bases between them. The CDR3 runs 11 residues. Germline CDR1 is DFQATT and CDR2 is SNEGSKA (reference sequence). CDR3 loop: CSAPGGHEQYF. Here the CDR3 DNA reads TGCAGTGCTCCCGGGGGACACGAGCAGTACTTC.

This clone was seen just once. This rearrangement joins TRBV5-1 to TRBJ1-6; D call uncertain. The germline CDR1 and CDR2 sequences are SGHRS and YFSETQ. Trimming took off 0 bases at V and 9 bases at J, with 13 bases between the two ends. The CDR3 sequence is 15 residues long. CDR3 region: CASSLDLMYSSPLHF. The CDR3 nucleotides read TGCGCCAGCAGCTTGGATCTTATGTATTCTTCACCCCTCCACTTT.

The gene calls are TRBV10-3 and TRBJ2-5; D is perhaps TRBD1 (7 bases). V lost 0 bases to trimming and J lost 5 bases, with 13 bases between them. The CDR3 runs 15 residues. Per the germline V gene, CDR1 is ENHRY and CDR2 is SYGVKD. CDR3 loop: CAISESGGGRETQYF. The CDR3 region has the DNA TGTGCCATCAGTGAGTCAGGAGGGGGCCGTGAGACCCAGTACTTC.

The chain links TRBV29-1 to TRBJ1-2; 7 nucleotides line up with TRBD1. The CDR3 has 13 amino acids. The trim removed 3 bases at V and 8 bases at J, leaving 9 bases unmatched. Germline V lookup: CDR1 SQVTM, CDR2 ANQGSEA. DNA of the CDR3: TGCAGCGTTGATCCTCGGACAGGTGGAGGCTACACCTTC. This codes for CSVDPRTGGGYTF.

The chain uses TRBV19 and TRBJ1-1; D uncertain. The CDR3 spans 16 residues. The ends were cut back, 1 base at V and 1 base at J, with 13 bases in the middle. From germline, CDR1 is LNHDA and CDR2 SQIVND (reference sequence). The CDR3 DNA reads as TGTGCCAGTAGTATAGGGGCAGGAACAACGAACACTGAAGCTTTCTTT. The encoded protein is CASSIGAGTTNTEAFF.

This clone was seen a handful of times. This chain uses TRBV6-6 with TRBJ1-5, with D perhaps TRBD1 (6 bases). With 6 bases removed from V and 2 bases from J, the gap between germline ends came to 8 bases. The CDR3 covers 13 residues. Germline lookup yields CDR1 MNHNY and CDR2 SVGAGI (reference sequence). The CDR3: CASRWTGNQPQHF. The DNA of the CDR3 is TGTGCCAGCAGGTGGACAGGCAATCAGCCCCAGCATTTT.

This clone was detected a few times. This sequence joins TRBV5-1 and TRBJ2-1, with D uncertain. The V and J ends lost 5 bases and 5 bases respectively, with 11 bases between them. From germline, CDR1 is SGHRS and CDR2 YFSETQ. The CDR3 has 13 amino acids. CDR3 coding DNA: TGCGCCAGCAGAATAGATCATGACAATGAGCAGTTCTTC. This gives the protein CASRIDHDNEQFF. Supplemented by reference TRBV5-1 and TRBJ2-1, the full variable domain reads KAGVTQTPRYLIKTRGQQVTLSCSPISGHRSVSWYQQTPGQGLQFLFEYFSETQRNKGNFPGRFSGRQFSNSRSEMNVSTLELGDSALYLCASRIDHDNEQFFGPGTRLTVL.

This sequence joins TRBV2 and TRBJ1-5, with 8 positions matching TRBD1. The ends lost 9 bases at V and 3 bases at J; junction bases unmatched: 4. CDR1 SNHLY and CDR2 FYNNEI come from the germline V gene. The CDR3 covers 13 residues. CDR3 region: CASGDRFNQPQHF. The CDR3 nucleotides read TGTGCCAGTGGGGACAGGTTCAATCAGCCCCAGCATTTT.

The CDR3 DNA sequence: TGTGCCAGCAGCCAAGATTCGTCCGGGAGGAGCAAAAACATTCAGTACTTC. Its translation is CASSQDSSGRSKNIQYF. The V and J genes are TRBV4-2 and TRBJ2-4, with 7 bases that match TRBD2. Germline lookup yields CDR1 LGHNA and CDR2 YNFKEQ. V gave up 0 bases and J gave up 3 bases; unmatched junction bases: 8. The CDR3 is made up of 17 amino acids.

Notes on this clone: The conserved closing phenylalanine or tryptophan is absent in this CDR3, likely reflecting a read error. The limits of the CDR3 on the DNA are not certain, so only TCRdb's listed CDR3 is given. The CDR3 spells CAWCGIQGGRD. V gene TRBV30 combines with J gene TRBJ1-6. Germline V gene data show CDR1 as GTSNPN and CDR2 as SVGIG (reference sequence). 11 amino acids form the CDR3, both terminal residues included.

The gene calls are TRBV14 and TRBJ2-3, with D possibly matching TRBD2 (6 bases). CDR3 length: 15 residues. CDR1 SGHDN and CDR2 FVKESK come from the germline V gene. Trimming pared 4 bases from V and 4 bases from J, leaving 15 bases between. This CDR3 reads CASSRGLMGPDTQYF. The CDR3 region has the DNA TGTGCCAGCAGCCGGGGACTCATGGGACCAGATACGCAGTATTTT.

This clone was detected many times. The genes are TRBV4-1 and TRBJ2-7; D possibly corresponds to TRBD1 (6 bases). V was pared by 6 bases and J by 2 bases, with 11 bases between. The CDR3 runs 13 residues. The germline gives CDR1 MGHRA, CDR2 YSYEKL. The CDR3 nucleotides are TGCGCCAGCAGAGGGGGTCCCCCCTACGAGCAGTACTTC. Its protein product is CASRGGPPYEQYF.